The clone carrying this T cell receptor (beta chain) was seen at least ten times. Germline CDR1 and CDR2: LNHDA and SQIVND (reference sequence). This CDR3 has 12 residues. V lost 3 bases to trimming and J lost 7 bases, with 9 bases between them. Time point given: persistent/refractory GD, antithyroid drugs over 5 years with positive TRAb. The TCR library was made from RNA that had been extracted from PBMCs in TRIzol. According to the study, TCR beta libraries were built with iRepertoire HTBI primers and CDR3-region Arm-PCR. TCRdb analysed the multiplex PCR reads with MiXCR anew, one entry per CDR3 protein. The data show fewer than 550,000 distinct CDR3 sequences, with approximately 21% seen just once and 7.1% held by the top ten. The record originates from a study of regulatory T cells in long-lasting Graves disease.

The input for sequencing was peripheral blood mononuclear cells (PBMCs), taken when the disease was refractory, from a patient treated with antithyroid drugs. This clonotype originated in a female donor with Graves disease. V gene TRBV19 combines with J gene TRBJ1-2; possibly TRBD1 for D (5 bases). DNA for the CDR3: TGTGCCAGTAGTATGTGGGGCTCTGGCTACACCTTC. It is translated as CASSMWGSGYTF. Using reference TRBV19 and TRBJ1-2 for the parts outside the CDR3, the full variable domain is DGGITQSPKYLFRKEGQNVTLSCEQNLNHDAMYWYRQDPGQGLRLIYYSQIVNDFQKGDIAEGYSVSREKKESFPLTVTSAQKNPTAFYLCASSMWGSGYTFGSGTRLTVV.